This entry describes one T cell receptor (beta chain). As yet, its antigen is unknown. The assay was immunoSEQ multiplex PCR, and TCRdb's table has in-frame clones only and misses some. The table includes tens of thousands of clones, over 70% detected once. The sample belongs to a study of OX40 agonist ivuxolimab in advanced cancers. General study results and limits: Expanded clones tended on average to be more numerous among CD8+ T cells than CD4+.

The V gene lost 1 base and the J gene lost 5 bases, with 14 bases spanning the gap. The length of the CDR3 is 15 residues. Germline lookup yields CDR1 MNHNS and CDR2 SASEGT. The sample was CD4+ or CD8+ T cells sorted from blood, taken in a trial of the OX40 agonist ivuxolimab. The TCR sequence derives from an adult with an advanced solid tumor such as melanoma, head and neck, liver or kidney cancer. This chain connects TRBV6-1 to TRBJ1-2; no clear D. The CDR3 bases are TGTGCCAGCAGTGAAGAGAGACGAGGCCCTTATGGCTACACCTTC. This encodes CASSEERRGPYGYTF.